This T cell receptor (beta chain) was profiled in a study of type 1 regulatory T cells. Looking at the study overall: An in vitro protocol generated T-allo10, a Tr1-enriched, alloantigen-specific CD4 T cell product.

One entry per CDR3 protein, called by TCRdb with MiXCR from the reads. The sample lists over 55,000 distinct CDR3 sequences, roughly 50% occurring once. This clonotype came up a few times. Antigen: not known. The germline gives CDR1 WNHNN, CDR2 SYGVQD (reference sequence). CDR3 size: 15 residues. The V gene end was trimmed by 2 bases and the J gene end by 4 bases; junction bases not matched to a gene: 3. Points from the study as a whole: Tr1 cells had a more restricted TCR repertoire than non-Tr1 cells.

The receptor was derived from a human donor in good health. The sequencing sample was made of cultured non-Tr1 T cells, either the whole culture or a sorted T cell fraction (not recorded which). The rearrangement links TRBV10-1 to TRBJ1-4; 8 bases line up with TRBD1. The CDR3 loop reads CASSEGTGINEKLFF. In nucleotides, the CDR3 is TGCGCCAGCAGTGAGGGGACAGGAATTAATGAAAAACTGTTTTTT.